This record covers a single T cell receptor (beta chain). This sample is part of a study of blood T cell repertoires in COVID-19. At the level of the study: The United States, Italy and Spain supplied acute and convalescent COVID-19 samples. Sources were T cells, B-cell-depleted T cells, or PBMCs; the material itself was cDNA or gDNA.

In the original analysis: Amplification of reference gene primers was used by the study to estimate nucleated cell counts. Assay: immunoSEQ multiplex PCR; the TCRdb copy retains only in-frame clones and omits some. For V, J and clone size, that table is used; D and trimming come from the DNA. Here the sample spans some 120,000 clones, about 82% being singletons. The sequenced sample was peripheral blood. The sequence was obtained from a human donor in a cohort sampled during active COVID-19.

CDR3 coding DNA: TGTGCCAGCAGTTCGGCCGGGACACCGAGAGACGAGCAGTACTTC. This sequence encodes CASSSAGTPRDEQYF. This chain uses TRBV28 with TRBJ2-7; a possible D gene is TRBD1 (6 bases). Germline V lookup: CDR1 MDHEN, CDR2 SYDVKM. This CDR3 is 15 amino acids long. Trimming cost V 4 bases and J 5 bases, with 18 bases left between them. Complete variable domain (other parts from reference TRBV28 and TRBJ2-7): DVKVTQSSRYLVKRTGEKVFLECVQDMDHENMFWYRQDPGLGLRLIYFSYDVKMKEKGDIPEGYSVSREKKERFSLILESASTNQTSMYLCASSSAGTPRDEQYFGPGTRLTVT.